A single sample is the source of the 6 T cell receptor beta chains below, sequenced in a study of blood T cell repertoires in COVID-19. Clones were sequenced by immunoSEQ multiplex PCR, and TCRdb holds only the in-frame ones, with some missing. The data contain approximately 90,000 clones, 75% to 85% of them singletons. Source material: peripheral blood. These TCRs come from a woman older than 75 with acute or convalescent COVID-19.

The chain combines TRBV6-5 with TRBJ1-1, with 8 positions matching TRBD1. The V and J ends lost 6 bases and 5 bases, in that order; junction bases with no gene match: 5. The CDR3 length is 13 residues. CDR1 and CDR2 from the germline V gene are MNHEY and SVGAGI. The CDR3 DNA sequence: TGTGCCAGCAGGGGCTGGGACAGGACTGAAGCTTTCTTT. Translating it yields CASRGWDRTEAFF.

This chain connects TRBV27 to TRBJ2-5; 9 bases map to TRBD1. Unmatched junction bases numbered 10, after V lost 7 bases and J lost 7 bases. Looked up from germline, CDR1 is MNHEY and CDR2 is SMNVEV (reference sequence). CDR3 length equals 14 residues. DNA for the CDR3: TGTGCCAGCAAGGAAGGGACAGGGTTTGGGACCCAGTACTTC. Protein sequence: CASKEGTGFGTQYF.

This rearrangement joins TRBV29-1 to TRBJ1-1, with 8 bases identical to TRBD1. The CDR3 consists of 13 residues. Germline V gives CDR1 SQVTM, CDR2 ANQGSEA. The V segment lost 4 bases and the J segment 5 bases; nucleotides outside the gene matches: 6. The CDR3: CSVGTGTGTEAFF. DNA for the CDR3: TGCAGCGTTGGGACAGGGACTGGGACTGAAGCTTTCTTT.

CDR3 in amino acids: CASSPQDRGYGYTF. In DNA, the CDR3 is TGTGCCAGCTCACCACAGGACAGGGGCTATGGCTACACCTTC. This chain uses TRBV18 with TRBJ1-2, with TRBD1 identical over 9 bases. The germline V gene has CDR1 KGHSH and CDR2 LQKENI. The CDR3 spans 14 residues. The junction had 1 base not matched to a gene; V was cut back by 1 base and J by 4 bases.

The chain links TRBV2 to TRBJ1-5; 8 positions match TRBD1. The germline V gene has CDR1 SNHLY and CDR2 FYNNEI. The CDR3 consists of 14 residues. V dropped 6 bases and J dropped 2; count of bases not matched to a gene: 3. The chain's CDR3 is CASSGQGGNQPQHF. CDR3 nucleotides: TGTGCCAGCAGCGGACAGGGTGGCAATCAGCCCCAGCATTTT.

The rearrangement uses TRBV15 and TRBJ2-3; the D gene is possibly TRBD2 (6 bases). Germline CDR1 and CDR2: LNHNV and YYDKDF (reference sequence). Between the trimmed V and J ends, which lost 0 bases and 1 base, there was a span of 11 bases. This CDR3 has 16 residues. The CDR3 DNA reads TGTGCCACCAGCAGAGATCGGGGGATAGGCACAGATACGCAGTATTTT. Translation: CATSRDRGIGTDTQYF.